Presented here are 10 T cell receptor beta chains from one specimen sequenced in a study of tumor-infiltrating lymphocytes in primary liver carcinoma. TCR beta cDNA came from about 500 ng total RNA, primed with a constant-region primer. Slightly modified ARM-PCR served as the procedure for the TCR beta libraries. These libraries came from three rounds of nested multiplex PCR. PCR rounds one and two used TRBV1-TRBV30 forward primers with a C-beta reverse primer for around 11 cycles each. TCRdb reprocessed the multiplex PCR reads with MiXCR, giving one entry per CDR3 protein. The sample comprises 120,000 or so distinct CDR3 sequences, 55% to 75% of which are singletons, and 9.3% rests with the top ten. Co-extracting RNA and DNA was done with roughly 17-34 mg of unsorted bulk tissue as input. Source material: liver tumor tissue from sampling region 1. The subset denotes: tumor region T1, superior pole. These receptors came from a woman aged 60-75 years with primary liver carcinoma and hepatitis B virus infection.

J is TRBJ2-5 and V is TRBV11-3; unclear D gene. Germline V gives CDR1 SGHNT, CDR2 YENEEA. V was clipped by 1 base and J by 14 bases, with 14 bases between them. The CDR3 covers 12 residues. This CDR3 reads CASSLGEESHYF. For the CDR3, the DNA is TGTGCCAGCAGCTTAGGGGAAGAGAGCCATTACTTC.

Turning to this clonotype: An end of the junction differs from the germline gene, which may be a read error. This chain uses TRBV11-2 with TRBJ2-2; the D gene could be TRBD1 or TRBD2 (5 bases each). The CDR3 covers 16 residues. Germline CDR1 is SGHAT and CDR2 is FQNNGV. In DNA form, the CDR3 reads TGTGCCAGAAGCTCCCTACTAGGGGATAACACCGGGGAGCTGTTTTTT. Translating it yields CARSSLLGDNTGELFF.

As concerns this clonotype: Its ends do not fully match the called genes, so a read error is possible. This chain links TRBV11-2 with TRBJ2-7; the match to TRBD2 covers 9 bases. Germline V CDR1 and CDR2: SGHAT, FQNNGV. The CDR3 loop spans 20 amino acids. The CDR3 here is CARSAISRLAGGQKPYERYF. The CDR3 DNA sequence: TGTGCCAGGAGCGCCATTTCCCGACTGGCGGGAGGGCAGAAACCCTACGAGCGGTACTTC.

This clonotype turned up a few times. The chain links TRBV5-4 to TRBJ2-2; 14 nucleotides align to TRBD2. Germline CDR1 and CDR2: SGHNT and YYREEE (reference sequence). V lost 2 bases, J lost 6 bases, and 3 bases stayed unmatched. CDR3 size: 16 residues. The CDR3 protein is CASSFRLAGGPGELFF. As DNA, the CDR3 is TGTGCCAGCAGCTTCAGACTAGCGGGAGGGCCCGGGGAGCTGTTTTTT. Complete variable domain (other parts from reference TRBV5-4 and TRBJ2-2): ETGVTQSPTHLIKTRGQQVTLRCSSQSGHNTVSWYQQALGQGPQFIFQYYREEENGRGNFPPRFSGLQFPNYSSELNVNALELDDSALYLCASSFRLAGGPGELFFGEGSRLTVL.

As concerns this clonotype: Possible read error: a much larger clone is one base away. V and J are TRBV5-5 and TRBJ2-1; D is uncertain. Germline V gives CDR1 SGHKS, CDR2 YYEKEE (reference sequence). The CDR3 is made up of 13 amino acids. Trimming pared 5 bases from V and 7 bases from J, leaving 13 bases between. The CDR3 bases are TGTGCCAGCAGGACGGATTCTAGGAATGAGCAGTTCTTC. This sequence encodes CASRTDSRNEQFF.

A word on this clonotype: A much bigger clone sits one base away, suggesting this may be a read error. The CDR3 ends on some other residue instead of the conserved phenylalanine or tryptophan, so this is likely a read error. This chain connects TRBV29-1 to TRBJ1-5, with a tentative D call TRBD1 (6 bases). The CDR3 is 13 amino acids. Trimming took 6 bases from V and 3 from J, leaving 12 bases between them. Germline values: CDR1 SQVTM, CDR2 ANQGSEA. The CDR3 DNA reads TGCAGCGTGATGGACAGCTTCAATCAGCCCCAGCATTTG. Protein product: CSVMDSFNQPQHL.

Regarding this clonotype: Just one base apart from a much larger clone, this may be a read error. This chain connects TRBV29-1 to TRBJ2-3; 8 bases fit TRBD2. Trimming removed 7 bases from V and 2 bases from J; junction bases left unmatched: 5. The CDR3 is 13 residues long. The germline V gene encodes CDR1 SQVTM and CDR2 ANQGSEA. The CDR3: CSALAGPTDTQYF. CDR3 DNA sequence: TGCAGCGCCTTAGCGGGACCCACAGATACGCAGTATTTT.

With respect to this clonotype: The CDR3 does not close with the conserved phenylalanine or tryptophan, likely indicating a read error. This chain uses TRBV11-2 with TRBJ2-7; TRBD1 agrees at 8 bases. Germline CDR1 SGHAT, CDR2 FQNNGV. CDR3 length equals 14 residues. V was pared by 9 bases and J by 6 bases, with 13 bases of the junction left unmatched. This chain's CDR3 is CASSPGQGWGEQYL. In DNA, the CDR3 is TGTGCCAGTAGCCCCGGACAGGGATGGGGCGAGCAGTACTTA.

This clonotype was counted at least ten times. The genes are TRBV13 and TRBJ2-1; TRBD2 matches 12 bases. Germline-derived CDR1 and CDR2 are PRHDT and FYEKMQ (reference sequence). V gave up 2 bases and J gave up 4 bases; unmatched junction bases: 9. The CDR3 has 18 amino acids. The CDR3 DNA follows: TGTGCCAGCAGCTTATCCCTACTAGCGGGAGGCGAATACAATGAGCAGTTCTTC. This translates into CASSLSLLAGGEYNEQFF.

The sample holds many counts of this clonotype. The CDR3 region has the DNA TGCAGCGTTGAAGCGTGGCGGGCGGGGCTACTCTACGAGCAGTACTTC. Translating it yields CSVEAWRAGLLYEQYF. V gene TRBV29-1 combines with J gene TRBJ2-7; TRBD2 might be the D (6 bases). CDR3 length: 16 amino acids. Trimming took off 1 base at V and 3 bases at J, with 19 bases between the two ends. Germline lookup yields CDR1 SQVTM and CDR2 ANQGSEA.